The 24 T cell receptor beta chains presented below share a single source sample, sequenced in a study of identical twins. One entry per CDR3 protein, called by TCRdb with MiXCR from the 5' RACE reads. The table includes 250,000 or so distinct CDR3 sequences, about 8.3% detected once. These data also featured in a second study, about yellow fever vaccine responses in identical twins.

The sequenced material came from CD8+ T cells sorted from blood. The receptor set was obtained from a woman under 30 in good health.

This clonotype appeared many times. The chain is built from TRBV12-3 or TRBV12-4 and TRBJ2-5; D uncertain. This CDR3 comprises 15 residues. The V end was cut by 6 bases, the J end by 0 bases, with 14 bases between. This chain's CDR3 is CASSPNSWYQETQYF. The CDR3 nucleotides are TGTGCCAGCAGCCCAAATTCGTGGTACCAAGAGACCCAGTACTTC.

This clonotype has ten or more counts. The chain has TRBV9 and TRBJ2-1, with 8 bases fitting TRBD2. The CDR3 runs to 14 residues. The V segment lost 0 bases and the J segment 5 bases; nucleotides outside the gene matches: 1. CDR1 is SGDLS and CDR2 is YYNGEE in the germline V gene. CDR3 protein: CASSVAGGHNEQFF. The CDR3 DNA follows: TGTGCCAGCAGCGTAGCGGGGGGGCACAATGAGCAGTTCTTC.

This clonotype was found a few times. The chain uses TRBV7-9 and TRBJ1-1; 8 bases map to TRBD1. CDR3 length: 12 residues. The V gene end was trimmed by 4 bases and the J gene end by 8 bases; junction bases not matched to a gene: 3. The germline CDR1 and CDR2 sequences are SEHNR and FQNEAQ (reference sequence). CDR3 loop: CASSYTGGEAFF. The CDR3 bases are TGTGCCAGCAGCTACACAGGGGGGGAAGCTTTCTTT.

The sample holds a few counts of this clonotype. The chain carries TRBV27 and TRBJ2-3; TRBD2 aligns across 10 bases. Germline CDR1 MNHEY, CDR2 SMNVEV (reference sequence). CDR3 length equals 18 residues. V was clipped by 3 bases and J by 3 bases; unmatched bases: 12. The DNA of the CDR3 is TGTGCCAGCAGTTTTGGTCCTCCTAGCGGGAGTCGGACAGATACGCAGTATTTT. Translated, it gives CASSFGPPSGSRTDTQYF.

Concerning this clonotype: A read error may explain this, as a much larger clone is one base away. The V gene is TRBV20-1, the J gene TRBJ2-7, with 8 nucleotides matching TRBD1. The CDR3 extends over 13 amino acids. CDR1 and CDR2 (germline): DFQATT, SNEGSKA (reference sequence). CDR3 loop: CSARGQVLYEQCF. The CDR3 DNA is TGCAGTGCTAGGGGACAGGTACTCTACGAGCAGTGCTTC.

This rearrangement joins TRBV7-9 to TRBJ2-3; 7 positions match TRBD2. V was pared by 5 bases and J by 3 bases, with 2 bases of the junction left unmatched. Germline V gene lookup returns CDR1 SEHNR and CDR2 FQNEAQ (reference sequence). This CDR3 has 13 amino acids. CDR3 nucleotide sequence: TGTGCCAGCAGCCCGCGGGAGACAGATACGCAGTATTTT. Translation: CASSPRETDTQYF.

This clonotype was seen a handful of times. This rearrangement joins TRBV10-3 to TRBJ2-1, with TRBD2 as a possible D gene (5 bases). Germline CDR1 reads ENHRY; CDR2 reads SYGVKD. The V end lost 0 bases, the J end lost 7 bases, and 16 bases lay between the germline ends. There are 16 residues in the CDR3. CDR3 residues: CAISESKSETGNEQFF. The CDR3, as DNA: TGTGCCATCAGTGAGTCGAAGTCCGAAACGGGGAATGAGCAGTTCTTC.

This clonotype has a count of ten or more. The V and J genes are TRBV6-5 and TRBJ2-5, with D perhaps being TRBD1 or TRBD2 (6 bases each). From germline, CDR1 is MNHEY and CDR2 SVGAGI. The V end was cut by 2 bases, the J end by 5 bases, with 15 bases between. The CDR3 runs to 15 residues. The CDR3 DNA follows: TGTGCCAGCAGTTACCCCCGAAAAGGGGGGGAGACCCAGTACTTC. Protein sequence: CASSYPRKGGETQYF.

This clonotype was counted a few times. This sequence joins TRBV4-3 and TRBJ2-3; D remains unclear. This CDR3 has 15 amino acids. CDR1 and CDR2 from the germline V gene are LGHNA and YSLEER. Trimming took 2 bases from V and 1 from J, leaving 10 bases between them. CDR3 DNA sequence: TGCGCCAGCAGCCAAACCATCGGCCGCACAGATACGCAGTATTTT. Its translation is CASSQTIGRTDTQYF.

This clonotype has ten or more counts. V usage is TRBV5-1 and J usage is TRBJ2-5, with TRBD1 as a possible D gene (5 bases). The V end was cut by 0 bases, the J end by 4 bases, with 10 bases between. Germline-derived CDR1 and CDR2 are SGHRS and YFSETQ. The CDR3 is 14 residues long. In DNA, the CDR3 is TGCGCCAGCAGCTTGGAAGGGGCAGGAGAGACCCAGTACTTC. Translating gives CASSLEGAGETQYF.

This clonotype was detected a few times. The CDR3 nucleotides are TGTGCCAGCAGTTGGGCAGGGCCCAATGAGCAGTTCTTC. Translation: CASSWAGPNEQFF. This chain links TRBV27 with TRBJ2-1; TRBD1 is a possible D gene (5 bases). Per germline, CDR1 MNHEY and CDR2 SMNVEV (reference sequence). V was trimmed by 4 bases and J by 6 bases, leaving 10 bases between them. CDR3 length: 13 amino acids.

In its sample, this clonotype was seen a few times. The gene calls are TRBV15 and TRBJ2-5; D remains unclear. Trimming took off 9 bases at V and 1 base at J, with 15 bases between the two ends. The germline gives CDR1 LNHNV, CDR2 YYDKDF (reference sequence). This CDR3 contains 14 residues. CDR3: CATKESASQETQYF. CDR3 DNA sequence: TGTGCCACAAAAGAAAGTGCCTCCCAAGAGACCCAGTACTTC.

The CDR3 coding sequence is TGTGCCAGCAGTTTCCTCTATAGCGGCCAAGAGACCCAGTACTTC. Its translation is CASSFLYSGQETQYF. The chain links TRBV28 to TRBJ2-5, with a weak D call TRBD2 (6 bases). The CDR3 is 15 amino acids. The germline V and J ends were trimmed by 3 bases and 1 base, with 12 bases remaining between them. CDR1 and CDR2 from the germline V gene are MDHEN and SYDVKM.

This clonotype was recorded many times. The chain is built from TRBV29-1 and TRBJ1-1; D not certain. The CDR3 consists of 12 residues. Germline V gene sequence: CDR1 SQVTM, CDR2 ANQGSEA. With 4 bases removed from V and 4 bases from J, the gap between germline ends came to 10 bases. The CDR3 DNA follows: TGCAGCGTTGGGGAGGAGAGCACTGAAGCTTTCTTT. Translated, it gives CSVGEESTEAFF.

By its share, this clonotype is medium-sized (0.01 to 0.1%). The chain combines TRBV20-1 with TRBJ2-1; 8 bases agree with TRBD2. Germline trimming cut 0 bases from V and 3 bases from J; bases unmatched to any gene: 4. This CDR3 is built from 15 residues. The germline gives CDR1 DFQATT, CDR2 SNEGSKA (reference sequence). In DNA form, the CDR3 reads TGCAGTGCTAGAGAGAGTAGCGGGGACTACAATGAGCAGTTCTTC. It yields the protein CSARESSGDYNEQFF.

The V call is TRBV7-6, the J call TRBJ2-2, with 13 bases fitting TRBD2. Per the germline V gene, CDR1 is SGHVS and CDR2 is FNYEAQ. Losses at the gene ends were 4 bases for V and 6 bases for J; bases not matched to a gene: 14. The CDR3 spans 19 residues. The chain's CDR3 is CASSSLGLAGPGVPGELFF. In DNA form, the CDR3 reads TGTGCCAGCAGCTCCCTGGGACTAGCGGGACCGGGGGTCCCCGGGGAGCTGTTTTTT.

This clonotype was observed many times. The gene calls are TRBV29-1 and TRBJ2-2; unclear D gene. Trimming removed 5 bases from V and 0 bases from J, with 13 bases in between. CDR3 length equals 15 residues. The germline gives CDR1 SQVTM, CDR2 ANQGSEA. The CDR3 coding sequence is TGCAGCGTTTGGGTAGAGAACGCGAACACCGGGGAGCTGTTTTTT. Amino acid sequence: CSVWVENANTGELFF.

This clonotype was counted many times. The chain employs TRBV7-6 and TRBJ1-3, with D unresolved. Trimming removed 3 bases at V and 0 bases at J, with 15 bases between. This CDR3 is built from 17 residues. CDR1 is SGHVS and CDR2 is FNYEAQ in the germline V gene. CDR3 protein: CASSLEAGPFSGNTIYF. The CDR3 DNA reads TGTGCCAGCAGCTTGGAAGCCGGTCCATTCTCTGGAAACACCATATATTTT.

For the CDR3, the DNA is TGCAGCGTTGGGTTCGCGGGCCGGGGGTACAATGAGCAGTTCTTC. Encoded protein: CSVGFAGRGYNEQFF. The chain recombines TRBV29-1 with TRBJ2-1, with D possibly being TRBD2 (6 bases). The germline V and J ends were trimmed by 4 bases and 4 bases, with 17 bases remaining between them. The length of the CDR3 is 15 residues. Germline CDR1 SQVTM, CDR2 ANQGSEA.

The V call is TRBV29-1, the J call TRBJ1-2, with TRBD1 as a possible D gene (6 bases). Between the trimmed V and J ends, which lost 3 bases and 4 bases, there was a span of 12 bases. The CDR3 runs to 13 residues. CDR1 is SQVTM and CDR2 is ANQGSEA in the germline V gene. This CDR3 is CSVDGGDIYGYTF. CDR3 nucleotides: TGCAGCGTTGATGGAGGGGACATCTATGGCTACACCTTC.

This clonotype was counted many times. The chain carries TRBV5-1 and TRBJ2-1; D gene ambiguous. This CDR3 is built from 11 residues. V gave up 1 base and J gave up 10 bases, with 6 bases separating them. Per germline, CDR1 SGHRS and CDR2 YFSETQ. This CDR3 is CASSLSREQFF. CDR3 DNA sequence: TGCGCCAGCAGCTTGAGCCGGGAGCAGTTCTTC. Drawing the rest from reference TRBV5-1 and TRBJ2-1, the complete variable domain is KAGVTQTPRYLIKTRGQQVTLSCSPISGHRSVSWYQQTPGQGLQFLFEYFSETQRNKGNFPGRFSGRQFSNSRSEMNVSTLELGDSALYLCASSLSREQFFGPGTRLTVL.

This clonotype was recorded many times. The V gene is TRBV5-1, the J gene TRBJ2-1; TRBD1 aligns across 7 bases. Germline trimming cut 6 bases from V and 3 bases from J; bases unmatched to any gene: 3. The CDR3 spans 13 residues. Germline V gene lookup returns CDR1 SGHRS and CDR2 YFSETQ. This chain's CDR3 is CASTWDSYNEQFF. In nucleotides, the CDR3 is TGCGCCAGCACCTGGGACAGCTACAATGAGCAGTTCTTC.

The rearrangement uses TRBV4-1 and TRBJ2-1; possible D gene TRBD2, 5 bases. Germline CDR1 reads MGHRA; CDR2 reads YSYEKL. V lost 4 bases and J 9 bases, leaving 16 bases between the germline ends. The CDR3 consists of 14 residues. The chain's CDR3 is CASSLTSGVREQFF. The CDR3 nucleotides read TGCGCCAGCAGCCTAACCTCCGGGGTGCGTGAGCAGTTCTTC.

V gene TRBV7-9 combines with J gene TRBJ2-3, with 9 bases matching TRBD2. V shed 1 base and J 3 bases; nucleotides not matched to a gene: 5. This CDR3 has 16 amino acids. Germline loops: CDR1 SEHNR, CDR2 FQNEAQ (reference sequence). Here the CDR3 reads CASSLGLAGLTDTQYF. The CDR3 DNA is TGTGCCAGCAGCTTAGGGCTAGCGGGACTTACAGATACGCAGTATTTT.